Below are 19 T cell receptor beta chains sequenced from a single sample in a study of OX40 agonist ivuxolimab in advanced cancers. Repertoires were generated with immunoSEQ multiplex PCR, while TCRdb's copy carries only in-frame clones and drops some. This table has about 27,000 clones, roughly 89% appearing once. The sample consisted of CD4+ or CD8+ T cells sorted from blood, taken in a trial of the OX40 agonist ivuxolimab. The receptor set was obtained from an adult with an advanced solid tumor such as melanoma, head and neck, liver or kidney cancer.

The V call is TRBV7-3, the J call TRBJ2-3; possibly TRBD2 for D (5 bases). With 4 bases removed from V and 6 bases from J, the gap between germline ends came to 8 bases. This CDR3 is 12 amino acids long. CDR1 and CDR2 from the germline V gene are SGHTA and FQGTGA. CDR3 protein: CASSSRRDTQYF. CDR3 nucleotides: TGTGCCAGCAGCTCGAGGAGGGATACGCAGTATTTT.

This rearrangement joins TRBV13 to TRBJ1-1, with TRBD1 matching 10 bases. The J segment lost 4 bases and the V segment lost 5 bases, leaving 4 bases of the junction unmatched. Germline-derived CDR1 and CDR2 are PRHDT and FYEKMQ (reference sequence). This CDR3 has 14 amino acids. The CDR3 sequence: CASSDGTGATEAFF. In nucleotides, the CDR3 is TGTGCCAGCAGCGATGGGACAGGGGCCACTGAAGCTTTCTTT.

The chain is built from TRBV6-5 and TRBJ1-4; no clear D. The V gene's germline CDR1 is MNHEY and CDR2 SVGAGI. The CDR3 extends over 14 amino acids. V was pared by 0 bases and J by 12 bases, with 14 bases between. The CDR3 sequence is CASSYSTGNTELFF. DNA of the CDR3: TGTGCCAGCAGTTACTCGACGGGAAATACTGAACTGTTTTTT.

The rearrangement uses TRBV7-8 and TRBJ2-7, with D perhaps given as TRBD1 or TRBD2 (5 bases each). The length of the CDR3 is 12 residues. V was clipped by 4 bases and J by 5 bases, with 9 bases between them. Looked up from germline, CDR1 is SGHVS and CDR2 is FQNEAQ. CDR3 DNA sequence: TGTGCCAGCAGCTACTCGGGGCACGAGCAGTACTTC. It yields the protein CASSYSGHEQYF.

This chain uses TRBV5-4 with TRBJ1-3; a weak D match, TRBD1 (5 bases). The CDR3 sequence is 14 residues long. Germline lookup yields CDR1 SGHNT and CDR2 YYREEE (reference sequence). V dropped 6 bases and J dropped 4 bases, with 14 bases sitting between them. The DNA for the CDR3 is TGTGCCAGCAAAATTCAGGGATCCGGAAACACCATATATTTT. Translated, it gives CASKIQGSGNTIYF. Using reference TRBV5-4 and TRBJ1-3 for the parts outside the CDR3, the full variable domain is ETGVTQSPTHLIKTRGQQVTLRCSSQSGHNTVSWYQQALGQGPQFIFQYYREEENGRGNFPPRFSGLQFPNYSSELNVNALELDDSALYLCASKIQGSGNTIYFGEGSWLTVV.

The CDR3 region has the DNA TGTGCCAGCAGCTCCGGGACAGGGGGCTACACCTTC. It codes for CASSSGTGGYTF. This sequence joins TRBV7-9 and TRBJ1-2; 9 bases match TRBD1. Germline V gene lookup returns CDR1 SEHNR and CDR2 FQNEAQ (reference sequence). V lost 4 bases and J lost 8; bases outside the gene matches: 2. CDR3 length equals 12 residues.

This clone has a single count. V gene TRBV7-2 combines with J gene TRBJ1-1, with D unresolved. V was trimmed by 6 bases and J by 8 bases, leaving 13 bases between them. CDR1 and CDR2 from the germline V gene are SGHTA and FQGNSA. The CDR3 length is 12 residues. CDR3 loop: CASRERGAEAFF. The DNA of the CDR3 is TGTGCCAGCAGGGAGCGGGGTGCCGAAGCTTTCTTT.

V and J are TRBV4-3 and TRBJ2-2; 8 bases are a match to TRBD2. CDR1 and CDR2 from the germline V gene are LGHNA and YSLEER. The V and J ends lost 4 bases and 5 bases, in that order; junction bases with no gene match: 9. This CDR3 has 16 residues. The CDR3 spells CASSPRRGGGTGELFF. The CDR3 bases are TGCGCCAGCAGCCCGAGACGGGGGGGAGGTACCGGGGAGCTGTTTTTT.

The chain links TRBV5-1 to TRBJ2-3; 9 bases line up with TRBD1. The germline V gene has CDR1 SGHRS and CDR2 YFSETQ. With V trimmed by 5 bases and J by 4 bases, 8 bases remained unmatched. CDR3 length: 15 residues. The DNA of the CDR3 is TGCGCCAGCAGTCCGGACAGGGGAACCCCAGATACGCAGTATTTT. It specifies CASSPDRGTPDTQYF.

The chain is built from TRBV19 and TRBJ2-7; 9 bases match TRBD2. The germline V gene has CDR1 LNHDA and CDR2 SQIVND (reference sequence). J lost 2 bases, V lost 1 base, and 6 bases had no gene match. The CDR3 extends over 16 amino acids. CDR3 protein: CASSIVALAGTYEQYF. CDR3 nucleotides: TGTGCCAGTAGTATAGTGGCGCTAGCGGGAACCTACGAGCAGTACTTC. Full variable domain (outside the CDR3, taken from reference TRBV19 and TRBJ2-7): DGGITQSPKYLFRKEGQNVTLSCEQNLNHDAMYWYRQDPGQGLRLIYYSQIVNDFQKGDIAEGYSVSREKKESFPLTVTSAQKNPTAFYLCASSIVALAGTYEQYFGPGTRLTVT.

CDR3 in DNA: TGTGCCAGCAGCGTTGGGACAGGGGCGAACAATCAGCCCCAGCATTTT. This sequence encodes CASSVGTGANNQPQHF. The V call is TRBV5-8, the J call TRBJ1-5; 10 nucleotides match TRBD1. V shed 4 bases, J shed 3 bases, and the junction held 7 bases outside the gene matches. The CDR3 spans 16 residues. Germline loops: CDR1 SGHTS, CDR2 YDEGEE.

J is TRBJ1-1 and V is TRBV7-9; 7 bases are a match to TRBD1. V lost 2 bases to trimming and J lost 0 bases; unmatched junction nucleotides: 3. Germline CDR1 is SEHNR and CDR2 is FQNEAQ (reference sequence). The CDR3 covers 15 residues. In DNA form, the CDR3 reads TGTGCCAGCAGCTTACTACAGGGGATGAACACTGAAGCTTTCTTT. Protein: CASSLLQGMNTEAFF. Full variable domain (missing parts from reference TRBV7-9 and TRBJ1-1): DTGVSQNPRHKITKRGQNVTFRCDPISEHNRLYWYRQTLGQGPEFLTYFQNEAQLEKSRLLSDRFSAERPKGSFSTLEIQRTEQGDSAMYLCASSLLQGMNTEAFFGQGTRLTVV.

Comments on this clone: Other nucleotide sequences from this sample produce the same CDR3. The rearrangement uses TRBV7-9 and TRBJ1-2, with D hard to call. The CDR3 covers 13 residues. V was clipped by 3 bases and J by 4 bases, with 9 bases between them. Germline CDR1 and CDR2: SEHNR and FQNEAQ (reference sequence). The CDR3 region has the DNA TGTGCCAGCAGCTTCGACGGCTTCTATGGCTACACCTTC. Its protein product is CASSFDGFYGYTF.

This chain connects TRBV29-1 to TRBJ1-1; D is unresolved. Trimming pared 4 bases from V and 5 bases from J, leaving 20 bases between. Per germline, CDR1 SQVTM and CDR2 ANQGSEA. This CDR3 is built from 15 residues. In DNA form, the CDR3 reads TGCAGCGTTGGGGCTTACAGCCTATCCGGGACTGAAGCTTTCTTT. Translation: CSVGAYSLSGTEAFF.

The rearrangement joins TRBV5-6 to TRBJ1-1; D gene unclear. This CDR3 is built from 14 residues. CDR1 SGHDT and CDR2 YYEEEE come from the germline V gene. The V gene lost 2 bases and the J gene lost 0 bases, with 8 bases spanning the gap. The CDR3 reads CASSFSPMNTEAFF. The DNA for the CDR3 is TGTGCCAGCAGCTTCTCACCGATGAACACTGAAGCTTTCTTT.

The V call is TRBV18, the J call TRBJ2-1, with 7 bases fitting TRBD1. Germline V gene data show CDR1 as KGHSH and CDR2 as LQKENI. The CDR3 contains 19 residues. Trimming took 0 bases from V and 7 from J; bases not matched to a gene: 18. CDR3 residues: CASSPPEAPGGILINEQFF. CDR3 DNA: TGTGCCAGCTCACCACCGGAAGCGCCAGGGGGTATTCTTATAAATGAGCAGTTCTTC.

Note on this clone: A far larger clone is a single base away, which makes a read error likely. V is TRBV27 and J is TRBJ2-1; 15 nucleotides line up with TRBD2. Unmatched junction bases numbered 0, after V lost 2 bases and J lost 7 bases. CDR3 length equals 15 residues. Germline-derived CDR1 and CDR2 are MNHEY and SMNVEV (reference sequence). The CDR3 bases are TGTGCCAGCAGTTTAGGGACTAGCGGGGGGAATGAGCAGTTCTTC. It is translated as CASSLGTSGGNEQFF.

The V and J genes are TRBV2 and TRBJ2-7; TRBD1 matches 8 bases. This CDR3 comprises 15 residues. Trimming at V came to 3 bases and at J to 5 bases, leaving 9 bases not matched to a gene. CDR1 is SNHLY and CDR2 is FYNNEI in the germline V gene. The CDR3 DNA sequence: TGTGCCAGCAGTGACAGCGACAGGGGTCGCCACGAGCAGTACTTC. Translating gives CASSDSDRGRHEQYF.

The gene calls are TRBV7-9 and TRBJ2-7; D might be TRBD1 (5 bases). Between the trimmed V and J ends, which lost 4 bases and 3 bases, there was a span of 16 bases. In germline, CDR1 is SEHNR, CDR2 FQNEAQ (reference sequence). The CDR3 loop spans 15 amino acids. CDR3 nucleotides: TGTGCCAGCAGCTCACGGATCGGCCAGGGCTACGAGCAGTACTTC. It yields the protein CASSSRIGQGYEQYF.